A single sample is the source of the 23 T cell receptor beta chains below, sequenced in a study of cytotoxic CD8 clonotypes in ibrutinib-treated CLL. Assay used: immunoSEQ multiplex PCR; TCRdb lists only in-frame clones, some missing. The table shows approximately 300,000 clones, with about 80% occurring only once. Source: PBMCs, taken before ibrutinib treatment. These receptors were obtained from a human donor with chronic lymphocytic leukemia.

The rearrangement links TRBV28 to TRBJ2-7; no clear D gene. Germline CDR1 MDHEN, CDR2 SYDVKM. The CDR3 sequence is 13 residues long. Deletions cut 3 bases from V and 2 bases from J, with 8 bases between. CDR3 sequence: CASSLNSPYEQYF. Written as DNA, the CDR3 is TGTGCCAGCAGTTTGAACAGCCCCTACGAGCAGTACTTC.

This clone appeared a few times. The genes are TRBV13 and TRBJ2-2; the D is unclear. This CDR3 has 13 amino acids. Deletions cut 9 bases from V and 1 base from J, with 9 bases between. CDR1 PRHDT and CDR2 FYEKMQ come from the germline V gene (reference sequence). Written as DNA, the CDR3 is TGTGCCAGTCGACCGCGGAACACCGGGGAGCTGTTTTTT. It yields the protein CASRPRNTGELFF.

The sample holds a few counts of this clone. CDR3 protein: CASSLTLDTGELFF. The CDR3 DNA sequence: TGCGCCAGCAGCTTGACTCTCGACACCGGGGAGCTGTTTTTT. The genes are TRBV5-1 and TRBJ2-2, with no clear D. The CDR3 has 14 amino acids. The ends were cut back, 1 base at V and 3 bases at J, with 7 bases in the middle. Per germline, CDR1 SGHRS and CDR2 YFSETQ.

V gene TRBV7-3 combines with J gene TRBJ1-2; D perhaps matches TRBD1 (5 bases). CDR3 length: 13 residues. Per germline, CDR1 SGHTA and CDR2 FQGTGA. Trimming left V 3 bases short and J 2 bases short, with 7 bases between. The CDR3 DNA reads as TGTGCCAGCAGCTTTGCAGGGAACTATGGCTACACCTTC. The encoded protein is CASSFAGNYGYTF. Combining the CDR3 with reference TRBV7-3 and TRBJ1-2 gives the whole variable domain GAGVSQTPSNKVTEKGKYVELRCDPISGHTALYWYRQSLGQGPEFLIYFQGTGAADDSGLPNDRFFAVRPEGSVSTLKIQRTERGDSAVYLCASSFAGNYGYTFGSGTRLTVV.

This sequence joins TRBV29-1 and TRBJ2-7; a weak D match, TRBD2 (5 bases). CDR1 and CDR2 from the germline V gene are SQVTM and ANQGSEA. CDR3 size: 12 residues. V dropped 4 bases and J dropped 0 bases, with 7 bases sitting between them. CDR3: CSVAGNSYEQYF. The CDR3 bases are TGCAGCGTTGCGGGGAACTCCTACGAGCAGTACTTC.

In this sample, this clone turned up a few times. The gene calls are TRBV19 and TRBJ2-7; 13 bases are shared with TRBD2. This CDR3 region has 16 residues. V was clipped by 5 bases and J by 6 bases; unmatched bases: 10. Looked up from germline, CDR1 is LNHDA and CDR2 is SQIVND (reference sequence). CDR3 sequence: CASSPTIRLAGGEQYF. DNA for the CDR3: TGTGCCAGTAGTCCCACGATCCGACTAGCGGGAGGCGAGCAGTACTTC. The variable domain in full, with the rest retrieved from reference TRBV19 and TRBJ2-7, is DGGITQSPKYLFRKEGQNVTLSCEQNLNHDAMYWYRQDPGQGLRLIYYSQIVNDFQKGDIAEGYSVSREKKESFPLTVTSAQKNPTAFYLCASSPTIRLAGGEQYFGPGTRLTVT.

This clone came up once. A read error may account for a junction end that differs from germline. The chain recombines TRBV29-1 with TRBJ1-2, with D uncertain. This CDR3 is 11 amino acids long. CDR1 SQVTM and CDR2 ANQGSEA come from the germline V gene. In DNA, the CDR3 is TGCAGCGTTAAAGATAACTATGGCTACACCTTC. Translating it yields CSVKDNYGYTF.

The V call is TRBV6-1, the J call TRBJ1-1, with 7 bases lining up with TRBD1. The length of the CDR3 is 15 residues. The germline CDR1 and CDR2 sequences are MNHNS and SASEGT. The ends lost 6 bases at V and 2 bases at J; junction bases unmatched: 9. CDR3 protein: CASRNRGAPNTEAFF. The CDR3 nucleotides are TGTGCCAGCAGGAACAGGGGAGCTCCAAACACTGAAGCTTTCTTT.

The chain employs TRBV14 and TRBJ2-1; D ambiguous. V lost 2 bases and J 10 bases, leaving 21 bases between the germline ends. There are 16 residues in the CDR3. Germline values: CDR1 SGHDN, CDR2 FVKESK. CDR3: CASSQLPGRQASEQFF. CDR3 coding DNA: TGTGCCAGCAGCCAACTACCCGGCCGCCAGGCAAGCGAGCAGTTCTTC.

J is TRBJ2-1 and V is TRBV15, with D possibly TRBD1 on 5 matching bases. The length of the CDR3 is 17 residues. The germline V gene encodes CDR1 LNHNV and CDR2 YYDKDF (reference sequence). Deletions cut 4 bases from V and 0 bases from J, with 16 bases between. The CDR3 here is CATSTLRRGRSYNEQFF. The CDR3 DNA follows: TGTGCCACCAGCACCTTAAGAAGGGGTCGCTCCTACAATGAGCAGTTCTTC. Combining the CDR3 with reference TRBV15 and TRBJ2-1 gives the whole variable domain DAMVIQNPRYQVTQFGKPVTLSCSQTLNHNVMYWYQQKSSQAPKLLFHYYDKDFNNEADTPDNFQSRRPNTSFCFLDIRSPGLGDTAMYLCATSTLRRGRSYNEQFFGPGTRLTVL.

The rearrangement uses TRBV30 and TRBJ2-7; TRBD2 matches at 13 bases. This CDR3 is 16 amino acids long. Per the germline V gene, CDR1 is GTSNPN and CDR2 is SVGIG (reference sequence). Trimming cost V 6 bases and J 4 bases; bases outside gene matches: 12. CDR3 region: CACVTSGRAYVYEQYF. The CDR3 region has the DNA TGTGCCTGCGTAACTAGCGGGAGGGCCTACGTGTACGAGCAGTACTTC.

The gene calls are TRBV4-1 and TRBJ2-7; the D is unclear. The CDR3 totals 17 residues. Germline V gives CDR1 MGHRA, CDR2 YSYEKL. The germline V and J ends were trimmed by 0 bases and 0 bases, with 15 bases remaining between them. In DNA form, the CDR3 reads TGCGCCAGCAGCCAAGAGCACAGAACCTGGGGCTCCTACGAGCAGTACTTC. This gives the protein CASSQEHRTWGSYEQYF.

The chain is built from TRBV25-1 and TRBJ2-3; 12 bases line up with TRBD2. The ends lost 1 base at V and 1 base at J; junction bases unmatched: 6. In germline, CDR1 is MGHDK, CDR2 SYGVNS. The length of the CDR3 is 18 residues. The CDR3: CASSEWFASGRGTDTQYF. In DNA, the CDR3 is TGTGCCAGCAGTGAATGGTTCGCTAGCGGGAGGGGCACAGATACGCAGTATTTT.

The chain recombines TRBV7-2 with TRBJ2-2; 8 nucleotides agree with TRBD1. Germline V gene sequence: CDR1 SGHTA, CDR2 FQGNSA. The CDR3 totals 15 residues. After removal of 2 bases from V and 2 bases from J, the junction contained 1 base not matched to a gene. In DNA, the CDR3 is TGTGCCAGCAGCTTACAGGGGGCCAACACCGGGGAGCTGTTTTTT. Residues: CASSLQGANTGELFF.

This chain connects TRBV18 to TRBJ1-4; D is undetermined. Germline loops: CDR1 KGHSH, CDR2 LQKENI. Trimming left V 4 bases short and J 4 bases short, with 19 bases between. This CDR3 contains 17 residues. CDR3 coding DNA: TGTGCCAGCTCACGACCGGGCAGTTCAGACGGTAATGAAAAACTGTTTTTT. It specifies CASSRPGSSDGNEKLFF. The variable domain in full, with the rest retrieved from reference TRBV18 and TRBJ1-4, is NAGVMQNPRHLVRRRGQEARLRCSPMKGHSHVYWYRQLPEEGLKFMVYLQKENIIDESGMPKERFSAEFPKEGPSILRIQQVVRGDSAAYFCASSRPGSSDGNEKLFFGSGTQLSVL.

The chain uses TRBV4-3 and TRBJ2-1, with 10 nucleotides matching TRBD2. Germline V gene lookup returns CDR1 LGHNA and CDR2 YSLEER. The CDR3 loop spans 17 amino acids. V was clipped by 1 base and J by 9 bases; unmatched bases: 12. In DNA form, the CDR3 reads TGCGCCAGCAGCCAAGCTTATCTAGCGGGAGCCTACTTTGAGCAGTTCTTC. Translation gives CASSQAYLAGAYFEQFF.

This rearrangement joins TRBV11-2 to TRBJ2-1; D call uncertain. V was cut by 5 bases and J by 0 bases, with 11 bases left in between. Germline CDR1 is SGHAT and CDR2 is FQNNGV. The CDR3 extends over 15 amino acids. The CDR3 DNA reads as TGTGCCAGCAGCGCCTACACGAGCTCCTACAATGAGCAGTTCTTC. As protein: CASSAYTSSYNEQFF.

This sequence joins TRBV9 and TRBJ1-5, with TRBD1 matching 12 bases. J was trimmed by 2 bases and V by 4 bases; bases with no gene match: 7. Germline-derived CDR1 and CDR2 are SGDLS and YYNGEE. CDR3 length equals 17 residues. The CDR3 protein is CASSPGTGGEGNQPQHF. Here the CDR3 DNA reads TGTGCCAGCAGCCCCGGGACAGGGGGCGAGGGCAATCAGCCCCAGCATTTT.

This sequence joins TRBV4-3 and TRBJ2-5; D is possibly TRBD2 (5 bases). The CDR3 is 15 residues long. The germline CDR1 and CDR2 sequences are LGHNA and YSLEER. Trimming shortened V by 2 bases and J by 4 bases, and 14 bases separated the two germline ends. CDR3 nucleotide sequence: TGCGCCAGCAGCCAAAACTTGGGCGGGCCAGAGACCCAGTACTTC. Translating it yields CASSQNLGGPETQYF.

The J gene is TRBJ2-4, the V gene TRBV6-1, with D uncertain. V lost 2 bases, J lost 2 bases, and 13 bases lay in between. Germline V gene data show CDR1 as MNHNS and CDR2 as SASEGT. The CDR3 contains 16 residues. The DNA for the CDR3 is TGTGCCAGCAGTGAACCCCATTGGTTGACCAAAAACATTCAGTACTTC. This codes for CASSEPHWLTKNIQYF.

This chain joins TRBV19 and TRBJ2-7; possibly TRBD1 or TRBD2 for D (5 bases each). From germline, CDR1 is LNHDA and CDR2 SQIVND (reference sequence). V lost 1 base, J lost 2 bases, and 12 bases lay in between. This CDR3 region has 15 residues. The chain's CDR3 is CASSIGSSRAYEQYF. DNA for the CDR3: TGTGCCAGTAGTATAGGCTCTAGCAGGGCCTACGAGCAGTACTTC.

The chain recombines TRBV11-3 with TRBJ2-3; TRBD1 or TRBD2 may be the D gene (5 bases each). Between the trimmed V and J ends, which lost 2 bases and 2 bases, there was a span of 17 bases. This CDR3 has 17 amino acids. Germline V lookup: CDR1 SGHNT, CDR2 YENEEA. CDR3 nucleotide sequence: TGTGCCAGCAGCTTATCCCGCAACGGGGCAGCCACAGATACGCAGTATTTT. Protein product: CASSLSRNGAATDTQYF. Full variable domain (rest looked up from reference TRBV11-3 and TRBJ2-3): EAGVVQSPRYKIIEKKQPVAFWCNPISGHNTLYWYLQNLGQGPELLIRYENEEAVDDSQLPKDRFSAERLKGVDSTLKIQPAELGDSAVYLCASSLSRNGAATDTQYFGPGTRLTVL.

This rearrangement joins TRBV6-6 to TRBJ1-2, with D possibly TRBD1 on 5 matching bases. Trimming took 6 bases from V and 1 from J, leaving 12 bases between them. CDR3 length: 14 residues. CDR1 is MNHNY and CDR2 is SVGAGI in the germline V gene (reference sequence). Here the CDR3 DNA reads TGTGCCAGCAGGATCCAGGGCCTTAACTATGGCTACACCTTC. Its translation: CASRIQGLNYGYTF.